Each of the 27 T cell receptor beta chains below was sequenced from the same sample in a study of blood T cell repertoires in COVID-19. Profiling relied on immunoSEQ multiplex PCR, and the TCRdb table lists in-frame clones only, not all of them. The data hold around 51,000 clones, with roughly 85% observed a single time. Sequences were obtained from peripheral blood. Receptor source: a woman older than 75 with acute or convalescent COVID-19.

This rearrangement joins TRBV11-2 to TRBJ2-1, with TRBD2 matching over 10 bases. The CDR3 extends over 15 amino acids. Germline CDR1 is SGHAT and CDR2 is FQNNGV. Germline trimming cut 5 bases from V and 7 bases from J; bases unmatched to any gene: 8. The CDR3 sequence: CASSLAGDLRNEQFF. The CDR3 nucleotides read TGTGCCAGCAGCCTAGCGGGGGACCTCCGAAATGAGCAGTTCTTC.

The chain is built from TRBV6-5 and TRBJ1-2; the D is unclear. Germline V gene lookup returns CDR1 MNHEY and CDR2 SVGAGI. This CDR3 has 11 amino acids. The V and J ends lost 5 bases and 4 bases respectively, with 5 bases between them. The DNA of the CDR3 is TGTGCCAGCAGTACAATCTATGGCTACACCTTC. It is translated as CASSTIYGYTF.

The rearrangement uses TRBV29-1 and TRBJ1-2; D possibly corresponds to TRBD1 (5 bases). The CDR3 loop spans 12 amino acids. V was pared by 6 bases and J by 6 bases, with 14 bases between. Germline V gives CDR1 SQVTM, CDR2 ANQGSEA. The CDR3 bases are TGCAGCGTACGGGAGGGGCCGGATGGCTACACCTTC. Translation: CSVREGPDGYTF. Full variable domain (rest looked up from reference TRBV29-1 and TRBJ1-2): SAVISQKPSRDICQRGTSLTIQCQVDSQVTMMFWYRQQPGQSLTLIATANQGSEATYESGFVIDKFPISRPNLTFSTLTVSNMSPEDSSIYLCSVREGPDGYTFGSGTRLTVV.

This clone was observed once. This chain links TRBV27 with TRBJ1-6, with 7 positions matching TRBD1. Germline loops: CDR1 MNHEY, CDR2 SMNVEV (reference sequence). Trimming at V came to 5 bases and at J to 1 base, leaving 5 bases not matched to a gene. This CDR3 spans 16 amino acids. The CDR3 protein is CASSTRQGSYNSPLHF. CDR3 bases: TGTGCCAGCAGTACCAGACAGGGTTCCTATAATTCACCCCTCCACTTT.

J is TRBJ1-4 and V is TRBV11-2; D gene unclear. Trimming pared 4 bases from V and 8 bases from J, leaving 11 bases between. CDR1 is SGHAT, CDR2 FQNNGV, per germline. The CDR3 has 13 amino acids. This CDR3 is CASSSFEREKLFF. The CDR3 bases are TGTGCCAGCAGCTCGTTCGAGAGAGAAAAACTGTTTTTT.

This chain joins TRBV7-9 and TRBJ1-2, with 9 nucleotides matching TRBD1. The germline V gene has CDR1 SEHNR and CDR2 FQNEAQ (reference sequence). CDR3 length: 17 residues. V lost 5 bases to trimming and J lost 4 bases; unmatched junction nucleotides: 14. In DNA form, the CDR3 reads TGTGCCAGCAGCCCAGACTCCCCGACAGGGGGGTCCTATGGCTACACCTTC. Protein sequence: CASSPDSPTGGSYGYTF.

The CDR3 DNA reads as TGTGCCAGCAGCCACCGGAAGCCAGGGAGGGGAGGAGAGACCCAGTACTTC. Residues: CASSHRKPGRGGETQYF. The chain carries TRBV3-1 (or the pseudogene TRBV3-2) and TRBJ2-5; 7 bases match TRBD2. Germline lookup yields CDR1 LGHDT and CDR2 YNNKEL (reference sequence). J was trimmed by 4 bases and V by 3 bases; bases with no gene match: 14. The CDR3 covers 17 residues.

This chain's CDR3 is CASSRTGGYTF. For the CDR3, the DNA is TGTGCCAGCTCCAGAACGGGTGGCTACACCTTC. This rearrangement joins TRBV25-1 to TRBJ1-2; D is ambiguous. This CDR3 spans 11 amino acids. The germline V and J ends were trimmed by 8 bases and 7 bases, with 11 bases remaining between them. The germline gives CDR1 MGHDK, CDR2 SYGVNS.

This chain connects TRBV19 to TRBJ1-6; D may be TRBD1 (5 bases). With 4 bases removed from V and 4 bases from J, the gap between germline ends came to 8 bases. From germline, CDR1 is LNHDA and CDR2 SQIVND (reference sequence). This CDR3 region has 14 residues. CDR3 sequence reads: CASSTTGYNSPLHF. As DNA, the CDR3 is TGTGCCAGTAGTACTACAGGTTATAATTCACCCCTCCACTTT.

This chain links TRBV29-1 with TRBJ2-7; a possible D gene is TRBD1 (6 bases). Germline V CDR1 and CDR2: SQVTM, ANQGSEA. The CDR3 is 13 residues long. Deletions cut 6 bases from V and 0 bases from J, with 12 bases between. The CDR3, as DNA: TGCAGCGTAGGCCGGGACACCTCCTACGAGCAGTACTTC. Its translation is CSVGRDTSYEQYF.

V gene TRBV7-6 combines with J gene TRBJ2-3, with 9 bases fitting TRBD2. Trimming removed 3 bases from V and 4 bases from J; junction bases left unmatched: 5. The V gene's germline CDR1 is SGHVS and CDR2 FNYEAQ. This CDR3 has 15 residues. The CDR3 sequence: CASSLAGGRPDTQYF. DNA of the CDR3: TGTGCCAGCAGCTTGGCGGGGGGGCGGCCAGATACGCAGTATTTT.

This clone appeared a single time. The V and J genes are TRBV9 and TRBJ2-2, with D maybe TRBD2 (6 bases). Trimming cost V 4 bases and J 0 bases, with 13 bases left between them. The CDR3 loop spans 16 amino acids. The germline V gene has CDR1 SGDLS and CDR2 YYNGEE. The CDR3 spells CASSPRGGANTGELFF. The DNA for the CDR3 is TGTGCCAGCAGCCCCCGGGGCGGGGCGAACACCGGGGAGCTGTTTTTT.

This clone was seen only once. The CDR3 DNA reads as TGTGCCAGCTCACCACAAGCTGGGGACAGGGCGAGCAATCAGCCCCAGCATTTT. This gives the protein CASSPQAGDRASNQPQHF. J is TRBJ1-5 and V is TRBV18, with 9 bases lining up with TRBD1. This CDR3 contains 18 residues. Germline V lookup: CDR1 KGHSH, CDR2 LQKENI. The J segment lost 1 base and the V segment lost 1 base, leaving 8 bases of the junction unmatched.

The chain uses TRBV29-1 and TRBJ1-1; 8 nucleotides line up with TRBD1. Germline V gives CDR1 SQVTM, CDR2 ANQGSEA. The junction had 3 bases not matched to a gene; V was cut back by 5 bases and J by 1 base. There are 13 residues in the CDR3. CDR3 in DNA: TGCAGCGTTCTGACAGGGGCGAACACTGAAGCTTTCTTT. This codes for CSVLTGANTEAFF.

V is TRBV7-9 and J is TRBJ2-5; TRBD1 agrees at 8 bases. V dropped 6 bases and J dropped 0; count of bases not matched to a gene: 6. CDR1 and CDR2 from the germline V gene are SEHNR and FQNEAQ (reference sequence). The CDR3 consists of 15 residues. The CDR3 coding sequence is TGTGCCAGCAGGGCGGGACAGGAGTACCAAGAGACCCAGTACTTC. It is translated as CASRAGQEYQETQYF.

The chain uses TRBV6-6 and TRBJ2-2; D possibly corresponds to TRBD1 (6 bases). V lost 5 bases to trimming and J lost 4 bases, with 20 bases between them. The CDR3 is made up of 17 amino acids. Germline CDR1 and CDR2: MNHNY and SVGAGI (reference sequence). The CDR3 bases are TGTGCCAGCAGTCAACAGGGTTCGGCGATTAGCACCGGGGAGCTGTTTTTT. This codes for CASSQQGSAISTGELFF.

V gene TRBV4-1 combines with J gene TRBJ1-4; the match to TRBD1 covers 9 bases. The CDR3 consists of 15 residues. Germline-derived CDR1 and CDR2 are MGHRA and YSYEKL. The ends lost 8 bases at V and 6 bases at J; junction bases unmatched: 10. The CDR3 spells CASALGQGDYEKLFF. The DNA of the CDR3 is TGCGCCAGCGCGTTGGGACAGGGCGATTATGAAAAACTGTTTTTT.

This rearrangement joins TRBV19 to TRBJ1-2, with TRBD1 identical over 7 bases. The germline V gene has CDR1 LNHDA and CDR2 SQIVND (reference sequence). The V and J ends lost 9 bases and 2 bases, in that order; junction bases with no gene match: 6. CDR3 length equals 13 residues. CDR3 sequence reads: CASQGQENYGYTF. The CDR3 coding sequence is TGTGCCAGCCAAGGACAGGAGAACTATGGCTACACCTTC.

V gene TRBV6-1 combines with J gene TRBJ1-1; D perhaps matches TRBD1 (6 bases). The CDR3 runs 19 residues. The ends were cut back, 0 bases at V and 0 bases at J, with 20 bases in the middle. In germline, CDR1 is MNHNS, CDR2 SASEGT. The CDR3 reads CASSEALTGNLYLNTEAFF. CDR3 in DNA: TGTGCCAGCAGTGAAGCTCTCACAGGGAACCTTTACTTGAACACTGAAGCTTTCTTT.

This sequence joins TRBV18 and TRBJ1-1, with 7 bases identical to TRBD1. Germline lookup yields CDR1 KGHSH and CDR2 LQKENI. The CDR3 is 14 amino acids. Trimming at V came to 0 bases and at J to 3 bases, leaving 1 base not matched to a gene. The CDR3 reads CASSPPGQHTEAFF. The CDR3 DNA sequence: TGTGCCAGCTCACCACCGGGACAGCACACTGAAGCTTTCTTT. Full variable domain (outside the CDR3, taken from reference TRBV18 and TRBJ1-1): NAGVMQNPRHLVRRRGQEARLRCSPMKGHSHVYWYRQLPEEGLKFMVYLQKENIIDESGMPKERFSAEFPKEGPSILRIQQVVRGDSAAYFCASSPPGQHTEAFFGQGTRLTVV.

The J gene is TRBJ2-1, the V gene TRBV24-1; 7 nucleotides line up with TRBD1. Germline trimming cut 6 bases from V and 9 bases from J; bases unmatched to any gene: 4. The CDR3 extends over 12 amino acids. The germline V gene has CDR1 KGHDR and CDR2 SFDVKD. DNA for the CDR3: TGTGCCACCAGTCTAACAGGGGTTGAGCAGTTCTTC. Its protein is CATSLTGVEQFF.

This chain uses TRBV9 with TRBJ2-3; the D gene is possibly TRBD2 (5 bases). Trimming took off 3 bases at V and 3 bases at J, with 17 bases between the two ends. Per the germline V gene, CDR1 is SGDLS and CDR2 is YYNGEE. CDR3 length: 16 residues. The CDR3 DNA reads TGTGCCAGCAGCGCCACCTCGGGGTTTAGGACAGATACGCAGTATTTT. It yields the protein CASSATSGFRTDTQYF. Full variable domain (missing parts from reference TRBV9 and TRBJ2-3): DSGVTQTPKHLITATGQRVTLRCSPRSGDLSVYWYQQSLDQGLQFLIQYYNGEERAKGNILERFSAQQFPDLHSELNLSSLELGDSALYFCASSATSGFRTDTQYFGPGTRLTVL.

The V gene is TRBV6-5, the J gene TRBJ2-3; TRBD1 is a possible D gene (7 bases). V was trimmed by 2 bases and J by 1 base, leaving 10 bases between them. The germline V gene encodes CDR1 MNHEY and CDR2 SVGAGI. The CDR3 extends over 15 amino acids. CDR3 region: CASSYRGTGTDTQYF. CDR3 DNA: TGTGCCAGCAGTTACCGCGGGACAGGCACAGATACGCAGTATTTT.

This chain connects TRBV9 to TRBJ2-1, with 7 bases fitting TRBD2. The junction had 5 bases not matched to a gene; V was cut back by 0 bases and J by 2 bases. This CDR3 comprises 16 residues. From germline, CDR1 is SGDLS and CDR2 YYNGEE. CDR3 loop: CASSVDSGWTYNEQFF. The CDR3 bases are TGTGCCAGCAGCGTAGATAGCGGGTGGACCTACAATGAGCAGTTCTTC.

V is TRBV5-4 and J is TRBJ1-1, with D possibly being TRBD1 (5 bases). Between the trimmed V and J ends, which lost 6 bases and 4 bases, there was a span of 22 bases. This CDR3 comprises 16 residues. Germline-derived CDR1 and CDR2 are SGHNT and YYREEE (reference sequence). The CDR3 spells CASTRDSRGGGTEAFF. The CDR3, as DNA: TGTGCCAGCACTCGGGACTCGAGGGGAGGTGGCACTGAAGCTTTCTTT. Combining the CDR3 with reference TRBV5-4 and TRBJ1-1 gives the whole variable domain ETGVTQSPTHLIKTRGQQVTLRCSSQSGHNTVSWYQQALGQGPQFIFQYYREEENGRGNFPPRFSGLQFPNYSSELNVNALELDDSALYLCASTRDSRGGGTEAFFGQGTRLTVV.

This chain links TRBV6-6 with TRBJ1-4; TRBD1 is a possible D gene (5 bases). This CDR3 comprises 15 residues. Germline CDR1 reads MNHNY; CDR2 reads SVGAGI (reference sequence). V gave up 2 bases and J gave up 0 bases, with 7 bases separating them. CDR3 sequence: CASSYDSATNEKLFF. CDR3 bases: TGTGCCAGCAGTTACGACAGCGCAACTAATGAAAAACTGTTTTTT.

CDR3 bases: TGTGCCAGCTCACCACCGGGCGAACGAGTGGCTTTCTTT. It specifies CASSPPGERVAFF. This rearrangement joins TRBV18 to TRBJ1-1; unclear D gene. The CDR3 sequence is 13 residues long. Trimming left V 0 bases short and J 11 bases short, with 13 bases between. The germline CDR1 and CDR2 sequences are KGHSH and LQKENI.